The clone carrying this T cell receptor beta chain occurred a few times. The antigen is not known. This record comes from a study of blood T cells in healthy people across ages. General study results and limits: Diversity figures based on one million T cells were deemed too low. Naive CD4+ cell counts and diversity both ran higher in long-lived than in aged donors. A conclusive naive versus antigen-experienced comparison was prevented by the unsorted PBMCs.

Sample-barcoded 5' priming and a J-beta primer mix drove a second PCR of 7 to 11 cycles. Tagging of each cDNA molecule was performed by a template-switch adaptor with 12 random nucleotides. In TCRdb, the 5' RACE reads were re-called with MiXCR into one record per CDR3 protein. The repertoire holds around 620,000 distinct CDR3 sequences, with 25% to 30% as singletons. This sequence originates from a woman in her seventies in good health. Sequencing was performed on blood.

CDR3 sequence (DNA): TGCAGTGGGGCGGAGACAGGAGGGACGAGGAACATTCAGTACTTC. Protein: CSGAETGGTRNIQYF. The chain uses TRBV20-1 and TRBJ2-4; perhaps D is TRBD1 or TRBD2 (6 bases each). In germline, CDR1 is DFQATT, CDR2 SNEGSKA (reference sequence). V lost 7 bases to trimming and J lost 7 bases, with 23 bases between them. The CDR3 contains 15 residues.